The text below deals with one T cell receptor (beta chain). Its target antigen remains unknown. No much larger clone is present one base from it, and per-base qualities are unavailable. The immunoSEQ Assay, a bias-controlled multiplex PCR, was used to amplify TCRbeta CDR3 regions from genomic DNA. The source study handled its data this way. The number of nucleated cells in each sample was estimated by amplification of reference gene primers within the assay. Sequence reads were collapsed and filtered to measure the absolute abundance of every unique TCRbeta CDR3 rearrangement. For each sample, productive Simpson clonality was calculated as the square root of Simpson's diversity index across productive rearrangements. Sourced from immuneACCESS, this table was stored by TCRdb with only in-frame sequences that have V and J called. A share of the clones is absent; for the studies checked, an unresolved V gene accounts for under half, and the remainder has no known explanation. The D gene and trimming were derived from the DNA, and the V and J assignments and clone size from that table. For this sample there are 200,000 to 300,000 clones; approximately 85% appear just once. Clones ranked in the top ten supply 0.7% to 0.85% of the sample.

The source of the sample is a study of blood T cell repertoires in COVID-19 (dated by TCRdb to about 2020). Concerning the study at large: Collaborator samples came from the United States, Italy and Spain and covered acute and convalescent phases of COVID-19. The prospective study material was composed of cDNA or gDNA derived from T cells, B-cell-depleted T cells, or PBMCs. The dataset comprised deeply sampled blood TCRbeta repertoires from subjects exposed to, actively infected with, or recovered from COVID-19. The repertoires were made available in a free public database intended to serve as a resource for research on the immune response to SARS-CoV-2. The sample metadata nearly always contained a de-identified subject ID, COVID-19 status, age in years and sex. Where available, HLA class I and class II types were obtained from metadata supplied by the sample provider rather than from assay-based typing. Samples were obtained from the ongoing ImmuneRACE study (first 160 participants) and from some 1,200 subjects provided by 6 global collaborators.

In the germline V gene (reference sequence), CDR1 corresponds to LNHDA and CDR2 to SQIVND. Including the terminal cysteine and phenylalanine, the CDR3 comprises 14 residues. The kept DNA is CDR3 alone, 42 bases in frame from the first base. The V and J ends are trimmed by 5 bases and 0 bases, leaving 8 bases between them. Collaborating institutions collected whole blood in K2EDTA tubes following their own protocols. For TCRbeta analysis, collaborators shipped samples in one of three forms: frozen whole blood, isolated PBMCs, or DNA extracted from either of those sample types. Points the paper makes about the study in general: The amount of clinical and demographic metadata varied by source and participant and was provided uncurated.

This clonotype originated in a woman younger than 45 with acute or convalescent COVID-19. The receptor chain draws on TRBV19 and TRBJ1-5, with no reliable assignment of the D segment. The sequenced sample was peripheral blood. The CDR3 is CASSQTSSNQPQHF. The DNA sequence follows: TGTGCCAGTAGTCAAACTTCTAGCAATCAGCCCCAGCATTTT. The entire variable domain, with the stretches around the CDR3 drawn from the reference TRBV19 and TRBJ1-5 proteins, is DGGITQSPKYLFRKEGQNVTLSCEQNLNHDAMYWYRQDPGQGLRLIYYSQIVNDFQKGDIAEGYSVSREKKESFPLTVTSAQKNPTAFYLCASSQTSSNQPQHFGDGTRLSIL.